This TCR beta chain was recovered during a study of T-cell reconstitution after alpha-beta-depleted transplantation in children. This CDR3 contains 11 residues. Trimming removed 8 bases from V and 8 bases from J, with 10 bases in between. Germline V CDR1 and CDR2: SGHVS, FNYEAQ. The library targeted TCRbeta and was prepared with unique molecular identifiers. MiXCR, run by TCRdb on the PCR reads, gives a single entry per CDR3 protein. Of roughly 300,000 distinct CDR3 sequences listed, roughly 9.5% are singletons. The sequenced sample was PBMCs from the stem cell graft donor, obtained from the stem cell graft. This chain connects TRBV7-6 to TRBJ2-1; no firm D call. This clonotype was obtained from a human donor who donated a stem cell graft to a child with SCID. This CDR3 is CASSFHDEQFF. CDR3 DNA: TGTGCCAGCTCCTTCCACGATGAGCAGTTCTTC.